These 27 T cell receptor beta chains share one sample of origin, sequenced in a study of blood T cell repertoires in COVID-19. Produced via immunoSEQ multiplex PCR; TCRdb's table is partial and in-frame only. The data contain 90,000 to 100,000 clones, approximately 82% of them singletons. The sequenced sample was peripheral blood. The receptor set was obtained from a man in his 60s with acute or convalescent COVID-19.

The rearrangement uses TRBV3-1 (or the pseudogene TRBV3-2) and TRBJ2-5; 7 bases are a match to TRBD1. After removal of 4 bases from V and 7 bases from J, the junction contained 12 bases not matched to a gene. The CDR3 is 15 residues long. Germline CDR1 reads LGHDT; CDR2 reads YNNKEL (reference sequence). DNA of the CDR3: TGTGCCAGCAGCCCCCAGGGACAGCCGATGGGGACCCAGTACTTC. This codes for CASSPQGQPMGTQYF.

CDR3 nucleotide sequence: TGTGCCAGCAGCCAGGGGGGCAATGAGCAGTTCTTC. Its translation is CASSQGGNEQFF. V usage is TRBV2 and J usage is TRBJ2-1; possible D gene TRBD1, 7 bases. The germline gives CDR1 SNHLY, CDR2 FYNNEI. The germline V and J ends were trimmed by 6 bases and 6 bases, with 9 bases remaining between them. The CDR3 contains 12 residues.

Concerning this clone: Compared with germline, one end of the junction differs, possibly owing to a read error. The chain has TRBV7-9 and TRBJ2-1; 11 positions match TRBD2. CDR1 and CDR2 from the germline V gene are SEHNR and FQNEAQ (reference sequence). CDR3 size: 14 residues. The CDR3 nucleotides read TGTGCCAGCAGCCTAGCGGGAGGATTTGGGGAGCAGTTCTTC. Translated: CASSLAGGFGEQFF.

The genes are TRBV11-2 and TRBJ2-1; D not resolved. CDR3 size: 12 residues. The germline V gene has CDR1 SGHAT and CDR2 FQNNGV. The V end was cut by 7 bases, the J end by 3 bases, with 7 bases between. The CDR3 nucleotides are TGTGCCAGCAAGGCAGGCTACAATGAGCAGTTCTTC. The encoded protein is CASKAGYNEQFF.

The chain uses TRBV27 and TRBJ1-6; D uncertain. From germline, CDR1 is MNHEY and CDR2 SMNVEV (reference sequence). CDR3 length equals 12 residues. Trimming removed 3 bases from V and 8 bases from J, with 5 bases in between. In DNA form, the CDR3 reads TGTGCCAGCAGTTTTAGTGATTCACCCCTCCACTTT. It codes for CASSFSDSPLHF.

This clone was counted once. This sequence joins TRBV5-6 and TRBJ2-7; weak D call: TRBD2 (6 bases). The CDR3 is 13 residues long. Per the germline V gene, CDR1 is SGHDT and CDR2 is YYEEEE. V was cut by 5 bases and J by 7 bases, with 16 bases left in between. The CDR3, as DNA: TGTGCCAGCAGTCGTCGTGGGGGGAATGAGCAGTACGTC. As protein: CASSRRGGNEQYV.

The chain is built from TRBV11-3 and TRBJ2-7; no reliable D call. This CDR3 has 14 amino acids. Trimming removed 0 bases from V and 6 bases from J, with 12 bases in between. CDR1 is SGHNT and CDR2 is YENEEA in the germline V gene. In DNA form, the CDR3 reads TGTGCCAGCAGCTTAGACGGCTACGCTAGCGAGCAGTACGTC. It encodes CASSLDGYASEQYV.

The table lists this clone with a count of one. This chain joins TRBV13 and TRBJ2-3; 11 bases match TRBD2. The CDR3 runs to 15 residues. V dropped 5 bases and J dropped 6; count of bases not matched to a gene: 7. Germline CDR1 reads PRHDT; CDR2 reads FYEKMQ (reference sequence). CDR3 in amino acids: CASSHSGGDIDTQYF. For the CDR3, the DNA is TGTGCCAGCAGCCATAGCGGGGGGGACATTGATACGCAGTATTTT.

This clone was seen only a few times. The chain links TRBV7-2 to TRBJ2-3; TRBD2 agrees at 9 bases. In germline, CDR1 is SGHTA, CDR2 FQGNSA. The length of the CDR3 is 17 residues. The V and J ends lost 6 bases and 6 bases, in that order; junction bases with no gene match: 16. The CDR3 loop reads CASSSLGASGMWDTQYF. Here the CDR3 DNA reads TGTGCCAGCAGTTCCCTAGGGGCTAGCGGGATGTGGGATACGCAGTATTTT. The variable domain in full, completed from reference TRBV7-2 and TRBJ2-3, reads GAGVSQSPSNKVTEKGKDVELRCDPISGHTALYWYRQSLGQGLEFLIYFQGNSAPDKSGLPSDRFSAERTGGSVSTLTIQRTQQEDSAVYLCASSSLGASGMWDTQYFGPGTRLTVL.

In DNA form, the CDR3 reads TGTGCCAGCAGGGAGGGGACGCAGTATTTT. Its translation: CASREGTQYF. This chain links TRBV6-6 with TRBJ2-3; tentative D call: TRBD2 (6 bases). Germline assignment: CDR1 MNHNY and CDR2 SVGAGI (reference sequence). The V end was cut by 6 bases, the J end by 9 bases, with 7 bases between. The CDR3 spans 10 residues.

This clone was counted a few times. This chain connects TRBV7-8 to TRBJ1-1; D is unclear. V shed 4 bases and J shed 1 base, with 7 bases lying between them. CDR1 is SGHVS, CDR2 FQNEAQ, per germline. This CDR3 has 13 amino acids. CDR3 DNA sequence: TGTGCCAGCAGCTCACAACAGAACACTGAAGCTTTCTTT. Protein: CASSSQQNTEAFF.

V gene TRBV7-2 combines with J gene TRBJ1-3, with 7 bases that match TRBD1. The germline V gene encodes CDR1 SGHTA and CDR2 FQGNSA. Trimming cost V 1 base and J 3 bases; bases outside gene matches: 3. The CDR3 totals 15 residues. The CDR3 DNA sequence: TGTGCCAGCAGCTTAGAGACAGGGCTTGGAAACACCATATATTTT. Its translation is CASSLETGLGNTIYF.

The chain employs TRBV18 and TRBJ2-1, with D hard to call. The CDR3 has 15 residues. Germline loops: CDR1 KGHSH, CDR2 LQKENI. V dropped 0 bases and J dropped 7 bases, with 13 bases sitting between them. The DNA for the CDR3 is TGTGCCAGCTCACCACCGAAGATAGAGTGGAATGAGCAGTTCTTC. Its translation: CASSPPKIEWNEQFF.

The gene calls are TRBV15 and TRBJ2-7; D is undetermined. The CDR3 runs 13 residues. Germline V gives CDR1 LNHNV, CDR2 YYDKDF (reference sequence). V was cut by 0 bases and J by 7 bases, with 10 bases left in between. The CDR3 spells CATSRDRWREQYF. CDR3 nucleotides: TGTGCCACCAGCAGAGATCGCTGGCGGGAGCAGTACTTC.

This clone was recorded only once. The rearrangement links TRBV27 to TRBJ1-2; 8 nucleotides agree with TRBD1. This CDR3 spans 15 amino acids. Germline V gene lookup returns CDR1 MNHEY and CDR2 SMNVEV (reference sequence). V gave up 5 bases and J gave up 4 bases; unmatched junction bases: 9. The CDR3 here is CASSPSRGQGYGYTF. CDR3 sequence (DNA): TGTGCCAGCAGTCCCTCCAGGGGGCAGGGCTATGGCTACACCTTC.

V gene TRBV19 combines with J gene TRBJ2-1, with D unclear. Trimming took off 3 bases at V and 6 bases at J, with 18 bases between the two ends. The CDR3 contains 16 residues. The germline V gene has CDR1 LNHDA and CDR2 SQIVND (reference sequence). The CDR3 loop reads CASSIPRATLINEQFF. CDR3 DNA sequence: TGTGCCAGTAGTATCCCCCGAGCGACCCTTATCAATGAGCAGTTCTTC.

This chain joins TRBV30 and TRBJ1-5; 8 nucleotides align to TRBD1. This CDR3 spans 13 amino acids. With 0 bases clipped from V and 7 bases from J, the junction kept 2 bases outside the gene matches. The germline V gene encodes CDR1 GTSNPN and CDR2 SVGIG (reference sequence). In DNA, the CDR3 is TGTGCCTGGAGTGTGACAGGGGAGCAGCCCCAGCATTTT. It codes for CAWSVTGEQPQHF.

This clone has more than one count but fewer than ten. J is TRBJ1-1 and V is TRBV6-4, with D hard to call. Trimming took 7 bases from V and 1 from J, leaving 13 bases between them. This CDR3 is 14 amino acids long. Germline assignment: CDR1 MRHNA and CDR2 SNTAGT. In nucleotides, the CDR3 is TGTGCCAGCACCTTATCGCCGGGGAACACTGAAGCTTTCTTT. It translates to CASTLSPGNTEAFF.

The gene calls are TRBV6-2 or TRBV6-3 and TRBJ2-1; D remains ambiguous. The CDR3 has 11 amino acids. CDR1 is MNHEY, CDR2 SVGEGT, per germline. Trimming left V 4 bases short and J 13 bases short, with 11 bases between. CDR3 in DNA: TGTGCCAGCAGTTTAGCTTCATCACAGTTCTTC. It yields the protein CASSLASSQFF.

The chain uses TRBV4-2 and TRBJ1-2, with 8 bases aligning to TRBD1. Germline V gene lookup returns CDR1 LGHNA and CDR2 YNFKEQ. The CDR3 extends over 14 amino acids. V gave up 1 base and J gave up 6 bases; unmatched junction bases: 4. The CDR3 region has the DNA TGTGCCAGCAGCCAAGTAGGACAGGGAAATGGCTACACCTTC. Its translation: CASSQVGQGNGYTF.

V and J are TRBV7-8 and TRBJ1-4; a weak D match, TRBD1 (6 bases). V was cut by 5 bases and J by 6 bases, with 13 bases left in between. Germline V gene sequence: CDR1 SGHVS, CDR2 FQNEAQ. This CDR3 is 14 amino acids long. CDR3 region: CASSPRDTYEKLFF. The DNA for the CDR3 is TGTGCCAGCAGCCCCCGGGACACCTATGAAAAACTGTTTTTT.

V gene TRBV30 combines with J gene TRBJ1-2, with D hard to call. V was trimmed by 4 bases and J by 0 bases, leaving 9 bases between them. CDR3 length: 13 amino acids. Germline V gene lookup returns CDR1 GTSNPN and CDR2 SVGIG (reference sequence). The CDR3 coding sequence is TGTGCCTGGATGGCAGGCGCTAACTATGGCTACACCTTC. Its protein product is CAWMAGANYGYTF.

This rearrangement joins TRBV5-6 to TRBJ2-2; D is perhaps TRBD1 (6 bases). The length of the CDR3 is 16 residues. V gave up 1 base and J gave up 2 bases, with 12 bases separating them. From germline, CDR1 is SGHDT and CDR2 YYEEEE. CDR3 in amino acids: CASSLPGTTNTGELFF. Written as DNA, the CDR3 is TGTGCCAGCAGCTTGCCCGGGACAACCAACACCGGGGAGCTGTTTTTT.

V usage is TRBV9 and J usage is TRBJ2-2; TRBD1 matches at 11 bases. The germline gives CDR1 SGDLS, CDR2 YYNGEE. The CDR3 has 15 residues. V lost 5 bases to trimming and J lost 6 bases; unmatched junction nucleotides: 6. The CDR3 protein is CASRGPGQGAGELFF. The CDR3 coding sequence is TGTGCCAGCAGGGGCCCGGGACAGGGGGCCGGGGAGCTGTTTTTT.

The chain recombines TRBV15 with TRBJ1-5; D is uncertain. Germline CDR1 LNHNV, CDR2 YYDKDF (reference sequence). Trimming left V 8 bases short and J 4 bases short, with 9 bases between. The CDR3 length is 12 residues. The CDR3 DNA reads TGTGCCACCTCGGAGGAAAATCAGCCCCAGCATTTT. This codes for CATSEENQPQHF.

This clone has only a few counts. This chain uses TRBV10-3 with TRBJ2-3; 7 nucleotides match TRBD1. CDR1 and CDR2 (germline): ENHRY, SYGVKD. The CDR3 has 14 residues. V trimming: 6 bases; J trimming: 5 bases; junction bases outside the gene matches: 8. The chain's CDR3 is CAISLQGYQDTQYF. The CDR3 DNA sequence: TGTGCCATCAGCCTACAGGGGTACCAAGATACGCAGTATTTT.

This clone was seen more than once but under ten times. The rearrangement links TRBV19 to TRBJ1-2, with a possible D match to TRBD1 (5 bases). Germline loops: CDR1 LNHDA, CDR2 SQIVND (reference sequence). The CDR3 totals 13 residues. The V end was cut by 5 bases, the J end by 8 bases, with 15 bases between. The CDR3 protein is CASSVAGPQGYTF. CDR3 DNA sequence: TGTGCCAGTAGTGTTGCAGGGCCCCAGGGCTACACCTTC.